Following are 17 T cell receptor beta chains from one sample sequenced in a study of metastatic and nonmetastatic thyroid tumors. Patients underwent thyroid surgery, and none had received any treatment before it. TCRdb called clones again from the PCR reads with MiXCR. The sample contains 5,000 or so clones, about 31% of which appear only once. The sample comprised adjacent normal tissue. The receptors shown here come from a female donor with papillary thyroid cancer or a benign thyroid nodule (not recorded which). Some clones in this sample may be carry-over from other donors' samples.

This clone is deemed medium-sized. This chain connects TRBV6-1 to TRBJ2-1, with 7 bases lining up with TRBD2. The CDR3 is 15 amino acids. Germline V gives CDR1 MNHNS, CDR2 SASEGT. V lost 10 bases and J lost 0; bases outside the gene matches: 9. The CDR3 sequence: CATLAGLSSYNEQFF. CDR3 nucleotides: TGTGCCACATTAGCGGGCCTGAGCTCCTACAATGAGCAGTTCTTC.

This clone is categorized as medium-sized. This chain links TRBV10-3 with TRBJ2-1; 9 positions match TRBD1. The CDR3 has 13 amino acids. V trimming: 8 bases; J trimming: 9 bases; junction bases outside the gene matches: 8. The germline gives CDR1 ENHRY, CDR2 SYGVKD. Written as DNA, the CDR3 is TGTGCCATCGCGGGACAGGGTTGGGGTGAGCAGTTCTTC. Its translation: CAIAGQGWGEQFF.

The V and J genes are TRBV5-1 and TRBJ2-3; unclear D gene. CDR1 SGHRS and CDR2 YFSETQ come from the germline V gene. CDR3 length: 15 residues. V lost 0 bases and J 5 bases, leaving 13 bases between the germline ends. CDR3 amino acids: CASSLGRYLGDTQYF. Written as DNA, the CDR3 is TGCGCCAGCAGCTTGGGACGATATTTAGGAGATACGCAGTATTTT.

This clone was counted a few times. The gene calls are TRBV12-3 or TRBV12-4 and TRBJ2-7; TRBD1 is a possible D gene (6 bases). Between the trimmed V and J ends, which lost 6 bases and 2 bases, there was a span of 23 bases. CDR3 length: 17 residues. The CDR3 coding sequence is TGTGCCAGCAGCGGAAGCCGAAGGGGGTCCTCCCCCTACGAGCAGTACTTC. Translation gives CASSGSRRGSSPYEQYF.

This chain uses TRBV19 with TRBJ2-5; 7 nucleotides align to TRBD2. This CDR3 contains 14 residues. Germline CDR1 LNHDA, CDR2 SQIVND (reference sequence). The junction had 6 bases not matched to a gene; V was cut back by 6 bases and J by 2 bases. The CDR3 DNA reads as TGTGCCAGTAGCCATACTAGCGATCAAGAGACCCAGTACTTC. Its translation: CASSHTSDQETQYF.

This sequence joins TRBV6-2 or TRBV6-3 and TRBJ2-5; D might be TRBD2 (5 bases). The CDR3 loop spans 13 amino acids. V lost 0 bases and J 4 bases, leaving 6 bases between the germline ends. From germline, CDR1 is MNHEY and CDR2 SVGEGT. This chain's CDR3 is CASSYSAGETQYF. CDR3 DNA: TGTGCCAGCAGTTACTCGGCGGGAGAGACCCAGTACTTC.

This clone was seen at least ten times. Distinct nucleotide sequences in the sample also encode this CDR3. The genes are TRBV4-3 and TRBJ1-4; a possible D gene is TRBD1 (5 bases). Per germline, CDR1 LGHNA and CDR2 YSLEER. There are 15 residues in the CDR3. Trimming left V 0 bases short and J 5 bases short, with 10 bases between. CDR3 coding DNA: TGCGCCAGCAGCCAAGAAGGGACGGCCAATGAAAAACTGTTTTTT. Translated, it gives CASSQEGTANEKLFF.

The chain combines TRBV30 with TRBJ2-7; D is uncertain. The CDR3 runs 11 residues. Germline V CDR1 and CDR2: GTSNPN, SVGIG (reference sequence). V was clipped by 4 bases and J by 3 bases, with 7 bases between them. As DNA, the CDR3 is TGTGCCTGGACCAAGGGCTACGAGCAGTACTTC. This sequence encodes CAWTKGYEQYF.

This chain joins TRBV5-8 and TRBJ1-1; 7 bases are a match to TRBD1. Germline V gene data show CDR1 as SGHTS and CDR2 as YDEGEE. This CDR3 has 14 amino acids. After removal of 1 base from V and 5 bases from J, the junction contained 5 bases not matched to a gene. CDR3 nucleotide sequence: TGTGCCAGCAGCTTGAGGGGGCTTGGAACTGAAGCTTTCTTT. It codes for CASSLRGLGTEAFF.

This clone has more than one count but fewer than ten. Relative to the germline gene, one junction end is altered; a read error may explain this. CDR3 loop: CVSRTLSNTGELFF. The CDR3, as DNA: TGTGTCAGCAGGACACTTTCGAACACCGGGGAGCTGTTTTTT. The rearrangement joins TRBV2 to TRBJ2-2; D may be TRBD1 (5 bases). Germline V lookup: CDR1 SNHLY, CDR2 FYNNEI. This CDR3 comprises 14 residues.

By share of the sample, this clone is medium-sized. This chain connects TRBV3-1 to TRBJ2-3; the match to TRBD2 covers 11 bases. The CDR3 length is 15 residues. The V and J ends lost 3 bases and 6 bases, in that order; junction bases with no gene match: 5. Germline V gene sequence: CDR1 LGHDT, CDR2 YNNKEL (reference sequence). The CDR3 DNA is TGTGCCAGCAGCCAGTTAGCGGGAGGGGCGGATACGCAGTATTTT. Amino acid sequence: CASSQLAGGADTQYF.

The chain combines TRBV11-2 with TRBJ1-2; 7 bases fit TRBD1. J gave up 4 bases and V 3 bases, and 8 bases lay outside the gene matches. This CDR3 region has 15 residues. In germline, CDR1 is SGHAT, CDR2 FQNNGV. For the CDR3, the DNA is TGTGCCAGCAGCTTGAATAACAGGGGTGGCTATGGCTACACCTTC. It yields the protein CASSLNNRGGYGYTF.

The CDR3 protein is CSARTSGRNEQFF. The CDR3 bases are TGCAGTGCTAGGACTAGCGGGAGGAATGAGCAGTTCTTC. The V and J genes are TRBV20-1 and TRBJ2-1; 13 nucleotides align to TRBD2. V lost 3 bases to trimming and J lost 7 bases; unmatched junction nucleotides: 0. The CDR3 has 13 amino acids. Germline CDR1 reads DFQATT; CDR2 reads SNEGSKA (reference sequence).

The chain combines TRBV6-2 or TRBV6-3 with TRBJ2-7, with TRBD2 matching over 9 bases. Germline trimming cut 10 bases from V and 0 bases from J; bases unmatched to any gene: 7. Germline lookup yields CDR1 MNHEY and CDR2 SVGEGT. The length of the CDR3 is 14 residues. For the CDR3, the DNA is TGTGCCACCTCCACTAGCGGGCCCTCCTACGAGCAGTACTTC. It is translated as CATSTSGPSYEQYF.

A word on this clone: One end of the junction does not line up with germline, which may come from a read error. This chain connects TRBV5-4 to TRBJ1-2, with D perhaps TRBD1 (5 bases). Germline CDR1 SGHNT, CDR2 YYREEE (reference sequence). This CDR3 has 15 residues. The CDR3 sequence is CASSSLGQGLRGYTF. CDR3 DNA sequence: TGCGCCAGCAGCTCTCTAGGGCAGGGTCTTCGAGGCTACACCTTC.

The chain joins TRBV19 to TRBJ1-1, with unresolved D. Trimming took off 5 bases at V and 1 base at J, with 8 bases between the two ends. The germline V gene encodes CDR1 LNHDA and CDR2 SQIVND (reference sequence). CDR3 size: 13 residues. CDR3 DNA sequence: TGTGCCAGTAGTCCATTGACGAACACTGAAGCTTTCTTT. It is translated as CASSPLTNTEAFF.

The chain joins TRBV24-1 to TRBJ2-7, with 8 bases aligning to TRBD1. The CDR3 spans 14 residues. Germline CDR1 is KGHDR and CDR2 is SFDVKD. V shed 5 bases, J shed 3 bases, and the junction held 5 bases outside the gene matches. In DNA form, the CDR3 reads TGTGCCACCAGTGCCAGTGGACAGGGCTACGAGCAGTACTTC. Its translation is CATSASGQGYEQYF.